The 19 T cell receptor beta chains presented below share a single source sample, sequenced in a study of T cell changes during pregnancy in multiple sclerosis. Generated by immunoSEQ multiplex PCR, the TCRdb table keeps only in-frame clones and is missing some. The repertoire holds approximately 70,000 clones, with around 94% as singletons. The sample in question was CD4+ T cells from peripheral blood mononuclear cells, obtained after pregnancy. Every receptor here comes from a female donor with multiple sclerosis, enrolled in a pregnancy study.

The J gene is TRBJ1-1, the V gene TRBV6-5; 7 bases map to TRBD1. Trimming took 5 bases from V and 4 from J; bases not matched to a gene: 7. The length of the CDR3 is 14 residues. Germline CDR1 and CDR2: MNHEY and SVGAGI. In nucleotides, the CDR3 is TGTGCCAGCAGTCCCTTTGCAGGGGGCACTGAAGCTTTCTTT. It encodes CASSPFAGGTEAFF.

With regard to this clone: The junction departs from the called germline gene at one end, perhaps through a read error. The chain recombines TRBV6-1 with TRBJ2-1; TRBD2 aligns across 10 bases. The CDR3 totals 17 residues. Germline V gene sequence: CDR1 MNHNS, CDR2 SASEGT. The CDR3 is CASTEAGGPLNYNEQFF. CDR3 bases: TGTGCCAGCACTGAAGCGGGAGGGCCACTTAACTACAATGAGCAGTTCTTC.

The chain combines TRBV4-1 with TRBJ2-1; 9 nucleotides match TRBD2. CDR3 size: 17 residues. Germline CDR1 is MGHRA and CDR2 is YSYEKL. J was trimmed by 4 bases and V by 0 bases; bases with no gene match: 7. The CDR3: CASSQEGAGGFYNEQFF. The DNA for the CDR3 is TGCGCCAGCAGCCAAGAAGGAGCGGGAGGATTTTACAATGAGCAGTTCTTC.

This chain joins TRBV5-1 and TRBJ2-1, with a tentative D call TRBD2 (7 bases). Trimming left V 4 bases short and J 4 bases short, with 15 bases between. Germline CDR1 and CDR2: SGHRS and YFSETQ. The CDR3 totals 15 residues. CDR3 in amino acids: CASSVSGTIYNEQFF. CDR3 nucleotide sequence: TGCGCCAGCAGCGTGAGCGGGACAATTTACAATGAGCAGTTCTTC.

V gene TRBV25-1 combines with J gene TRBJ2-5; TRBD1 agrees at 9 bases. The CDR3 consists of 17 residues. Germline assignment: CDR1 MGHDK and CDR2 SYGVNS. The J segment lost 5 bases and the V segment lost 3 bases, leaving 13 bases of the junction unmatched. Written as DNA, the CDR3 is TGTGCCAGCAGTGACTTCTTACAACAGGGGGCGAGGGAGACCCAGTACTTC. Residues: CASSDFLQQGARETQYF.

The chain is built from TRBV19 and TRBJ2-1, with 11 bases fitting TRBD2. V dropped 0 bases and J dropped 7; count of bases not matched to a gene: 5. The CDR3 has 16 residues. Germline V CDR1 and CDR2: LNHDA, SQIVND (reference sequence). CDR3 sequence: CASSIEASGRRNEQFF. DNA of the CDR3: TGTGCCAGTAGTATAGAAGCTAGCGGGAGGAGGAATGAGCAGTTCTTC.

The CDR3 region is CASSQEAASGRFSYEQYF. The CDR3 nucleotides read TGTGCCAGCAGCCAAGAGGCAGCTAGCGGGAGGTTCTCCTACGAGCAGTACTTC. This sequence joins TRBV4-2 and TRBJ2-7; 11 bases line up with TRBD2. The trim removed 0 bases at V and 0 bases at J, leaving 7 bases unmatched. This CDR3 region has 18 residues. Germline loops: CDR1 LGHNA, CDR2 YNFKEQ.

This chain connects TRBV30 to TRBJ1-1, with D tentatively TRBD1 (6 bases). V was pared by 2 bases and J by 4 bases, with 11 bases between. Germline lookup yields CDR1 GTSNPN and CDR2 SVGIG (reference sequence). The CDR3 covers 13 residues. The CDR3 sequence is CAWSKTGTTEAFF. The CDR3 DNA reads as TGTGCCTGGAGTAAAACAGGGACCACTGAAGCTTTCTTT.

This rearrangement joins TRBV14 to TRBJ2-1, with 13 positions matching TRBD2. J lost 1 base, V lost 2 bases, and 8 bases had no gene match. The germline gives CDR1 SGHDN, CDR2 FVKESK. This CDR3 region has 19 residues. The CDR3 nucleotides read TGTGCCAGCAGCCAATCCGAACTAGCGGGAGGGAAATCCTACAATGAGCAGTTCTTC. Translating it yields CASSQSELAGGKSYNEQFF.

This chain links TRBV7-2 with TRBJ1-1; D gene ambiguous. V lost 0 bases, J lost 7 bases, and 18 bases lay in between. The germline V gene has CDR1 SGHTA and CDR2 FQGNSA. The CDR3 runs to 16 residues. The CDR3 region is CASSLADFGRSLEAFF. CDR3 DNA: TGTGCCAGCAGCTTAGCGGATTTTGGCAGGTCCCTTGAAGCTTTCTTT.

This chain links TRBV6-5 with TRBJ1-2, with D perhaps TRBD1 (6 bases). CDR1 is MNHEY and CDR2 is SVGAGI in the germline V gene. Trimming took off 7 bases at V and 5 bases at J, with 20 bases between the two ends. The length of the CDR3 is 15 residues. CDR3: CASIGRGGSRYGYTF. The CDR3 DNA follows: TGTGCCAGCATAGGGAGGGGGGGGAGCCGATATGGCTACACCTTC.

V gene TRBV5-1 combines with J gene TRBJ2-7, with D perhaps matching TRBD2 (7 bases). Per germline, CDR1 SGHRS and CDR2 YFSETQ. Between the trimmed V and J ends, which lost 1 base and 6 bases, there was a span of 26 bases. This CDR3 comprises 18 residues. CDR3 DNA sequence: TGCGCCAGCAGCTTGAGTGATCGGGGGGCGGGAGTCTTTCTCGAGCAGTACTTC. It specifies CASSLSDRGAGVFLEQYF.

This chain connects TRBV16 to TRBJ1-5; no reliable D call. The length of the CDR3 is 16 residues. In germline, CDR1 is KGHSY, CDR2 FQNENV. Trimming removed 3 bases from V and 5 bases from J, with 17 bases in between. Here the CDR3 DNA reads TGTGCCAGCAGCCACCAGACCCCGGGTCCCCATCAGCCCCAGCATTTT. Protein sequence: CASSHQTPGPHQPQHF.

CDR3 bases: TGCGCCAGCAGTCAACCCGAGCAGGGACTAGCGTGTAATGAGCAGTTCTTC. This sequence encodes CASSQPEQGLACNEQFF. The chain recombines TRBV23-1 with TRBJ2-1; 10 bases map to TRBD2. TRBV23-1 is recorded as an ORF, its role being uncertain. CDR3 size: 17 residues. Germline trimming cut 2 bases from V and 7 bases from J; bases unmatched to any gene: 11.

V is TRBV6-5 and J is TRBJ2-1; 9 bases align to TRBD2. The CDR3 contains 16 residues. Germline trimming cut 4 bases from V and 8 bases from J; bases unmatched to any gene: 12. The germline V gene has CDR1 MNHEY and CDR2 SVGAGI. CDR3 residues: CASSSTRLAGRYEQFF. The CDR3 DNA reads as TGTGCCAGCAGTTCGACAAGGCTAGCGGGGAGGTATGAGCAGTTCTTC.

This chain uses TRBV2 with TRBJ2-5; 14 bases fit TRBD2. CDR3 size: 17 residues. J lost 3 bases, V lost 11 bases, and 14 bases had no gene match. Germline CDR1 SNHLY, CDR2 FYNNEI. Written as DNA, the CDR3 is TGTGCCTCCCAGGATGGACTAGCGGGAGGTAGAGAAGAGACCCAGTACTTC. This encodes CASQDGLAGGREETQYF.

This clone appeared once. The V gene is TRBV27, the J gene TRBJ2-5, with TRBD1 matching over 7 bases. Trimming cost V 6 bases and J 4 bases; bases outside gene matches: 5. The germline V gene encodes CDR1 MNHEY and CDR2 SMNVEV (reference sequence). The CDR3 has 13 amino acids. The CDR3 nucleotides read TGTGCCAGCAGAGATACAGGGGTAGAGACCCAGTACTTC. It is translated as CASRDTGVETQYF.

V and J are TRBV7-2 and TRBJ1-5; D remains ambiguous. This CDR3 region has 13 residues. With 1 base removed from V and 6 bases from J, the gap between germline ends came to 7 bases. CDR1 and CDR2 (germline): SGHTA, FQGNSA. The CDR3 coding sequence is TGTGCCAGCAGCTTAGGCCTAGTTCAGCCCCAGCATTTT. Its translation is CASSLGLVQPQHF.

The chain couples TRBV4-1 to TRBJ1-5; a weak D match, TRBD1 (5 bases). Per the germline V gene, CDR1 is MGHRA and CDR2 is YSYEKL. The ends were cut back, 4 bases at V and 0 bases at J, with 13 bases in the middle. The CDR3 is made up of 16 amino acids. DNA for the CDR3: TGCGCCAGCAGCCTGGCGCCGACAGATAGCAATCAGCCCCAGCATTTT. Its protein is CASSLAPTDSNQPQHF.